Listed below are T cell receptor beta chains from one sample, sequenced in a study of blood T cells in healthy people across ages. Via MiXCR, TCRdb re-called the 5' RACE reads, giving one row per CDR3 protein. This table holds about 1.4 million distinct CDR3 sequences, roughly 60% found once. Sequences were obtained from blood. Receptor source: a man aged 18-30 years in good health. CDR3s include the opening cysteine and the closing phenylalanine or tryptophan. D genes are given only for firm matches.

d_gene	v_gene	j_gene	CDR3aa
TRBD2	TRBV7-2	TRBJ2-3	CASSLRRGTTDTQYF
.	TRBV18	TRBJ2-7	CASSPRTNDYTQYF
.	TRBV6-5	TRBJ2-1	CASSYLTRVSLEGCEQFF
.	TRBV4-3	.	CASSRSNNPVEQYF
.	TRBV29-1	TRBJ2-5	CSVDDRDEETQYF
.	TRBV6-2/TRBV6-3	TRBJ2-7	CASSYSFRDGSYEQYF
TRBD2	TRBV5-1	TRBJ2-1	CASSLLAGDNGQFF
.	TRBV28	TRBJ2-7	CASIGGNEQYF
.	TRBV6-5	TRBJ2-7	CASSYSIGAGYEQYF
.	TRBV2	.	CASSYPGVGFTYEQYF
.	TRBV27	TRBJ1-5	CASSSHGNQPQHF
.	TRBV6-2/TRBV6-3	TRBJ1-1	CASKPDHLYTEAFF
.	TRBV15	TRBJ2-4	CATSRLRDSKNIQYF
.	TRBV6-5	TRBJ1-2	CASSYSAGLYGYTF
.	TRBV5-1	TRBJ2-4	CASSTGTSRGDIQYF
TRBD1	TRBV4-1	TRBJ2-1	CASSPDRGLSNEQFF
TRBD1	TRBV7-9	TRBJ2-1	CASSQGTGACNEQFF
.	TRBV6-5	TRBJ2-3	CASSYTGLHTQYF
TRBD2	TRBV7-6	TRBJ2-7	CASSATSGTPYEQYF
.	TRBV4-3	TRBJ2-3	CASSQEKPGTFSTDTQYF
.	TRBV14	TRBJ1-1	CASSYRGGANTEAFF
TRBD2	TRBV2	TRBJ2-2	CASSRLAGEVGELFF
.	TRBV7-6	TRBJ2-6	CASSTVPQGFIAGANVLTF
.	TRBV20-1	TRBJ2-3	CSASSVTDTQYF
.	TRBV11-2	TRBJ2-7	CASSLGEYEQYF
TRBD1	TRBV28	TRBJ2-1	CASSPQRTGGLNEQFF
.	TRBV5-5	TRBJ1-5	CASSLVMRTSDNQPQHF
.	TRBV6-2/TRBV6-3	TRBJ1-5	CASSYPAIGSRQPQHF
TRBD2	TRBV4-1	TRBJ2-7	CASSQEGLADYEQYF
TRBD1	TRBV6-5	TRBJ1-1	CASRGTGLDPAEAFF
TRBD1	TRBV12-3/TRBV12-4	TRBJ2-7	CASSTEGQGYEQYF
TRBD1	TRBV5-1	.	CASSLAGTGFSEQYF
.	TRBV6-6	TRBJ1-6	CASSRDVYNSPLHF
.	TRBV12-3/TRBV12-4	TRBJ2-7	CASSPRMSSYEQYF
.	TRBV10-2	TRBJ2-3	CASTESASITDTQYF
.	TRBV7-2	TRBJ2-7	CASSLGGYQYEQYF
.	TRBV12-3/TRBV12-4	TRBJ2-3	CASSSTTTSSTDTQYF